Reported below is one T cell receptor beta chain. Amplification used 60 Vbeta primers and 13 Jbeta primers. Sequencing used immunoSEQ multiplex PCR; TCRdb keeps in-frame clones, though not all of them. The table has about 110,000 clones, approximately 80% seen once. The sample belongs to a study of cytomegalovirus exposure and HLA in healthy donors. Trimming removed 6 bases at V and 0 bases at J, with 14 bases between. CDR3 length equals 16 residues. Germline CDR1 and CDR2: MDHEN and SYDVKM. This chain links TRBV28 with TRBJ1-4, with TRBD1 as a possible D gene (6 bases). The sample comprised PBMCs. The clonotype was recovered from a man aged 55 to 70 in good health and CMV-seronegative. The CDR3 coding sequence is TGTGCCAGCAGGCCTGTAGGGGGATCAACTAATGAAAAACTGTTTTTT. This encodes CASRPVGGSTNEKLFF.